The entry below gives a single T cell receptor (beta chain) sequence along with its context. Per the original methods: Amplification from reference gene primers served as the basis for estimated nucleated cell counts. The method was immunoSEQ multiplex PCR; TCRdb's version includes in-frame clones alone and lacks a portion of them. V and J calls and clone size are those listed in that table; D and trimming were worked out from the DNA. Found here are 150,000 to 200,000 clones, around 82% of them singletons; the top ten hold approximately 2.4%. From germline, CDR1 is LGHDT and CDR2 YNNKEL (reference sequence). The V gene end was trimmed by 5 bases and the J gene end by 2 bases; junction bases not matched to a gene: 5. The CDR3 has 15 amino acids. This entry is derived from a study of blood T cell repertoires in COVID-19.

The TCR was taken from a human donor with acute or convalescent COVID-19. The donor label of this sample is uncertain. V gene TRBV3-1 (or the pseudogene TRBV3-2) combines with J gene TRBJ1-2, with 10 bases aligning to TRBD1. The sequenced sample consisted of peripheral blood. CDR3: CASSTTGQGNYGYTF. CDR3 coding DNA: TGTGCCAGCAGCACAACGGGACAGGGGAACTATGGCTACACCTTC.